This T cell receptor beta chain originates from a study of blood T cell repertoires in COVID-19. Germline V gene sequence: CDR1 SGHNT, CDR2 YYREEE (reference sequence). The length of the CDR3 is 17 residues. V was pared by 0 bases and J by 7 bases, with 20 bases between. Repertoires were generated with immunoSEQ multiplex PCR, while TCRdb's copy carries only in-frame clones and drops some. In the table there are roughly 130,000 clones, roughly 84% of which are singletons. The rearrangement links TRBV5-4 to TRBJ2-1, with a tentative D call TRBD1 (5 bases). This TCR came from a woman aged 25-40 years who had recovered from COVID-19. Sequencing input: peripheral blood. In DNA, the CDR3 is TGTGCCAGCAGCTTGGAAGGGGCAGGGATTATTGTTAATGAGCAGTTCTTC. It encodes CASSLEGAGIIVNEQFF.